Detailed here is one T cell receptor (beta chain). The germline gives CDR1 SGHTA, CDR2 FQGTGA. The CDR3 totals 14 residues. These data originate in a study of T cell clonotyping in hematopoietic cell transplantation. The table came from immunoSEQ multiplex PCR; TCRdb's copy has only in-frame clones and leaves some out. The sample contains roughly 4,900 clones, about 77% of which appear only once. The genes are TRBV7-3 and TRBJ2-5, with 9 bases fitting TRBD2. The J call may be mistaken, given a closer DNA end match to TRBJ2-7. The sequenced sample was peripheral blood mononuclear cells, obtained 100 days after allogeneic stem cell transplant. The TCR originated in a female patient in her fifties who had an allogeneic stem cell transplant from an unrelated donor, so the T cells may come from the graft donor. Some clones in this sample may be carry-over from other donors' samples. CDR3 region: CASSLSGGSYEQYF. CDR3 nucleotides: TGTGCCAGCAGCCTTAGCGGGGGCTCCTACGAGCAGTACTTC.